One and the same sample provided the 6 T cell receptor beta chains below, sequenced in a study of memory CD4+ T cells and cytomegalovirus serostatus. Profiled with immunoSEQ multiplex PCR; TCRdb holds only in-frame clones, not every one. Here the sample spans fewer than 50,000 clones, over 60% being singletons. The sort gate was single viable CD3+CD4+CD8-CD45RO+ cells for memory CD4+ T cells. Sequencing used memory CD4+ T cells from blood. The receptors derive from an adult in good health and CMV-seronegative.

The chain couples TRBV5-4 to TRBJ2-1; TRBD2 matches 9 bases. The CDR3 consists of 15 residues. Germline V gene data show CDR1 as SGHNT and CDR2 as YYREEE (reference sequence). After removal of 4 bases from V and 7 bases from J, the junction contained 9 bases not matched to a gene. The DNA for the CDR3 is TGTGCCAGCAGCCTAAGCGGGAGGATCGAGAATGAGCAGTTCTTC. Translating gives CASSLSGRIENEQFF.

J is TRBJ2-7 and V is TRBV11-2; TRBD2 matches 11 bases. Germline V CDR1 and CDR2: SGHAT, FQNNGV. The CDR3 spans 16 residues. Trimming cost V 5 bases and J 6 bases; bases outside gene matches: 12. This CDR3 reads CASSPLGVLAGGEQYF. The CDR3 bases are TGTGCCAGCAGCCCTCTAGGGGTGCTAGCGGGAGGCGAGCAGTACTTC.

This clone is labeled medium-sized (0.01 to 0.1%). This chain connects TRBV2 to TRBJ2-2; no reliable D call. The CDR3 consists of 11 residues. The V end was cut by 6 bases, the J end by 7 bases, with 6 bases between. Looked up from germline, CDR1 is SNHLY and CDR2 is FYNNEI. CDR3 DNA: TGTGCCAGCAGCTCAGGCGGGGAGCTGTTTTTT. This codes for CASSSGGELFF.

On this clone itself: The junction does not match germline at one end; this may be a read error. V gene TRBV11-2 combines with J gene TRBJ1-1; D remains ambiguous. The CDR3 contains 13 residues. In germline, CDR1 is SGHAT, CDR2 FQNNGV. CDR3 protein: CASSLDVGPPPYF. CDR3 sequence (DNA): TGTGCCAGCAGCTTAGATGTCGGGCCACCCCCATACTTT.

The genes are TRBV5-1 and TRBJ1-1; no reliable D call. Germline assignment: CDR1 SGHRS and CDR2 YFSETQ. The CDR3 has 14 amino acids. V was pared by 4 bases and J by 1 base, with 11 bases between. The CDR3 DNA reads TGCGCCAGCAGCAGGACGCTCCCGAACACTGAAGCTTTCTTT. Its protein product is CASSRTLPNTEAFF.

J is TRBJ1-2 and V is TRBV5-4; D is perhaps TRBD1 (6 bases). Trimming left V 0 bases short and J 8 bases short, with 11 bases between. Germline CDR1 and CDR2: SGHNT and YYREEE (reference sequence). The CDR3 sequence is 13 residues long. The CDR3 DNA reads as TGTGCCAGCAGCTTGGACAGGGTTTGGGGCTACACCTTC. Translated, it gives CASSLDRVWGYTF.